These 31 T cell receptor beta chains came from one sample sequenced in a study of blood T cell repertoires in COVID-19. The data were produced by immunoSEQ multiplex PCR, yet TCRdb's version contains in-frame clones alone and is incomplete. The sample has just over 350,000 clones, about 86% seen once. Sequencing input: peripheral blood. These receptors all come from a woman aged 60 to 75 with COVID-19, enrolled during active disease.

This clone was seen a handful of times. The chain combines TRBV19 with TRBJ2-7; TRBD2 matches 8 bases. The CDR3 length is 15 residues. With 5 bases clipped from V and 0 bases from J, the junction kept 6 bases outside the gene matches. Germline values: CDR1 LNHDA, CDR2 SQIVND (reference sequence). The CDR3 loop reads CASSYQRGSSYEQYF. DNA of the CDR3: TGTGCCAGTAGTTACCAGCGGGGGAGCTCCTACGAGCAGTACTTC.

The J gene is TRBJ2-3, the V gene TRBV3-1 (or the pseudogene TRBV3-2); possibly TRBD1 for D (6 bases). The CDR3 loop spans 14 amino acids. V gave up 6 bases and J gave up 3 bases, with 13 bases separating them. Per the germline V gene, CDR1 is LGHDT and CDR2 is YNNKEL (reference sequence). CDR3 in amino acids: CASRMTGLTDTQYF. In DNA form, the CDR3 reads TGTGCCAGCAGAATGACAGGACTTACAGATACGCAGTATTTT.

The chain recombines TRBV7-9 with TRBJ1-1; D remains ambiguous. The CDR3 is 15 amino acids. CDR1 and CDR2 (germline): SEHNR, FQNEAQ (reference sequence). V lost 5 bases and J lost 2, with 15 bases in between. The CDR3 is CASSQDTVRNTEAFF. DNA for the CDR3: TGTGCCAGCAGCCAAGATACGGTTCGCAACACTGAAGCTTTCTTT.

The genes are TRBV18 and TRBJ1-1; 7 bases align to TRBD1. Looked up from germline, CDR1 is KGHSH and CDR2 is LQKENI. V was clipped by 8 bases and J by 6 bases; unmatched bases: 9. This CDR3 has 13 amino acids. The CDR3 DNA follows: TGTGCCAGCCAGGTAAACAGGGGCGCTGAAGCTTTCTTT. It specifies CASQVNRGAEAFF.

The gene calls are TRBV5-1 and TRBJ2-3; 12 bases map to TRBD2. The junction had 8 bases not matched to a gene; V was cut back by 0 bases and J by 3 bases. The CDR3 sequence is 18 residues long. Germline V gene sequence: CDR1 SGHRS, CDR2 YFSETQ. The CDR3 DNA reads TGCGCCAGCAGCTTGGCTAGCGGGGGGGCATTTTGGACAGATACGCAGTATTTT. This sequence encodes CASSLASGGAFWTDTQYF.

The chain couples TRBV6-5 to TRBJ1-1; 7 positions agree with TRBD1. This CDR3 contains 15 residues. Looked up from germline, CDR1 is MNHEY and CDR2 is SVGAGI. Trimming cost V 6 bases and J 4 bases; bases outside gene matches: 11. The CDR3: CASRSHRGSGTEAFF. Here the CDR3 DNA reads TGTGCCAGCAGGTCACACAGGGGTTCGGGCACTGAAGCTTTCTTT.

J is TRBJ2-3 and V is TRBV19; TRBD2 aligns across 10 bases. Germline CDR1 LNHDA, CDR2 SQIVND (reference sequence). J gave up 5 bases and V 6 bases, and 5 bases lay outside the gene matches. CDR3 size: 14 residues. This CDR3 reads CASRPSGGLDTQYF. CDR3 nucleotides: TGTGCCAGTAGGCCTAGCGGGGGTTTAGATACGCAGTATTTT.

The V call is TRBV29-1, the J call TRBJ2-7; 9 nucleotides match TRBD1. This CDR3 is 14 amino acids long. The junction had 6 bases not matched to a gene; V was cut back by 6 bases and J by 0 bases. Germline V gene sequence: CDR1 SQVTM, CDR2 ANQGSEA. The DNA for the CDR3 is TGCAGCGTGGATTCGGGACAGGGCTCCTACGAGCAGTACTTC. It encodes CSVDSGQGSYEQYF.

The chain has TRBV30 and TRBJ1-1; 10 bases agree with TRBD1. The ends lost 4 bases at V and 4 bases at J; junction bases unmatched: 6. CDR3 length: 14 residues. Germline V gives CDR1 GTSNPN, CDR2 SVGIG (reference sequence). CDR3 protein: CAWTGTGELTEAFF. CDR3 in DNA: TGTGCCTGGACCGGGACAGGGGAGCTCACTGAAGCTTTCTTT.

This chain links TRBV3-1 (or the pseudogene TRBV3-2) with TRBJ2-7; D perhaps matches TRBD1 (6 bases). Germline V CDR1 and CDR2: LGHDT, YNNKEL (reference sequence). V was pared by 1 base and J by 3 bases, with 10 bases between. This CDR3 comprises 14 residues. The CDR3 is CASSQVNRVYEQYF. The CDR3 region has the DNA TGTGCCAGCAGCCAAGTGAACAGGGTCTACGAGCAGTACTTC.

V and J are TRBV6-5 and TRBJ1-1; tentative D call: TRBD1 (5 bases). Trimming removed 0 bases from V and 6 bases from J, with 14 bases in between. CDR1 is MNHEY, CDR2 SVGAGI, per germline. The CDR3 length is 15 residues. The CDR3 sequence is CASSYSVAGYAEAFF. The CDR3 nucleotides read TGTGCCAGCAGTTACTCGGTGGCAGGGTACGCTGAAGCTTTCTTT.

The chain uses TRBV5-6 and TRBJ2-7, with D unresolved. Trimming removed 0 bases from V and 0 bases from J, with 7 bases in between. CDR1 and CDR2 (germline): SGHDT, YYEEEE. The CDR3 length is 14 residues. The CDR3 protein is CASSLERSSYEQYF. CDR3 nucleotide sequence: TGTGCCAGCAGCTTGGAGCGCAGCTCCTACGAGCAGTACTTC.

The rearrangement links TRBV6-5 to TRBJ1-2; possibly TRBD1 for D (5 bases). The germline V and J ends were trimmed by 2 bases and 6 bases, with 19 bases remaining between them. Germline V gene sequence: CDR1 MNHEY, CDR2 SVGAGI. This CDR3 region has 16 residues. The CDR3 sequence: CASSYNGPRDRHGYTF. CDR3 nucleotide sequence: TGTGCCAGCAGTTACAATGGTCCCAGGGATCGTCATGGCTACACCTTC.

The chain employs TRBV4-1 and TRBJ2-4; D is uncertain. The V gene's germline CDR1 is MGHRA and CDR2 YSYEKL. This CDR3 spans 15 amino acids. Trimming took off 1 base at V and 8 bases at J, with 15 bases between the two ends. The DNA for the CDR3 is TGCGCCAGCAGCCAAGGGGTCCTAGTGGTCGACATTCAGTACTTC. This translates into CASSQGVLVVDIQYF.

V is TRBV10-3 and J is TRBJ1-5, with TRBD1 identical over 8 bases. There are 13 residues in the CDR3. V lost 10 bases to trimming and J lost 5 bases; unmatched junction nucleotides: 7. The germline V gene encodes CDR1 ENHRY and CDR2 SYGVKD. CDR3 nucleotide sequence: TGTGCCAGGGCCCCGGACAGGGATCAGCCCCAGCATTTT. Encoded protein: CARAPDRDQPQHF.

This rearrangement joins TRBV7-9 to TRBJ2-2, with D tentatively TRBD2 (5 bases). Germline CDR1 SEHNR, CDR2 FQNEAQ (reference sequence). V dropped 5 bases and J dropped 2 bases, with 9 bases sitting between them. The CDR3 has 14 amino acids. The CDR3 DNA sequence: TGTGCCAGCAGCCCGAGCGGTAACACCGGGGAGCTGTTTTTT. Translated: CASSPSGNTGELFF.

This clone has a single count. The V call is TRBV6-5, the J call TRBJ1-2, with 9 bases fitting TRBD1. V was pared by 6 bases and J by 2 bases, with 4 bases of the junction left unmatched. This CDR3 spans 14 amino acids. CDR1 is MNHEY and CDR2 is SVGAGI in the germline V gene. The CDR3 DNA reads TGTGCCAGCAGCGCCGGGACAGGGAACTATGGCTACACCTTC. It specifies CASSAGTGNYGYTF.

This chain links TRBV7-8 with TRBJ1-5; D may be TRBD1 (5 bases). V lost 8 bases and J lost 0, with 20 bases in between. The germline V gene encodes CDR1 SGHVS and CDR2 FQNEAQ. The CDR3 contains 17 residues. CDR3 DNA sequence: TGTGCCAGCGCCGGGAGAGGGGCCTACAATAGCAATCAGCCCCAGCATTTT. Amino acids: CASAGRGAYNSNQPQHF. Filled out from reference TRBV7-8 and TRBJ1-5, the complete variable domain reads GAGVSQSPRYKVAKRGQDVALRCDPISGHVSLFWYQQALGQGPEFLTYFQNEAQLDKSGLPSDRFFAERPEGSVSTLKIQRTQQEDSAVYLCASAGRGAYNSNQPQHFGDGTRLSIL.

Here the CDR3 DNA reads TGTGCCAGCAGTTGGGACAGGGAGAATCAGCCCCAGCATTTT. Translation gives CASSWDRENQPQHF. This chain uses TRBV28 with TRBJ1-5; 9 positions match TRBD1. From germline, CDR1 is MDHEN and CDR2 SYDVKM. This CDR3 has 14 residues. V trimming: 4 bases; J trimming: 4 bases; junction bases outside the gene matches: 2.

The chain uses TRBV6-5 and TRBJ1-5; D uncertain. Looked up from germline, CDR1 is MNHEY and CDR2 is SVGAGI. The V end was cut by 4 bases, the J end by 7 bases, with 17 bases between. The CDR3 is 15 residues long. The chain's CDR3 is CASSSLQNLRQPQHF. The CDR3 DNA sequence: TGTGCCAGCAGTTCCCTGCAAAACCTTCGGCAGCCCCAGCATTTT.

The chain is built from TRBV9 and TRBJ2-2, with TRBD2 as a possible D gene (7 bases). This CDR3 is built from 17 residues. Trimming left V 1 base short and J 0 bases short, with 13 bases between. Germline V CDR1 and CDR2: SGDLS, YYNGEE. This CDR3 is CASSVPRGAPNTGELFF. The CDR3 DNA reads TGTGCCAGCAGCGTACCCCGGGGGGCCCCGAACACCGGGGAGCTGTTTTTT.

The chain carries TRBV6-6 and TRBJ2-2; D is possibly TRBD1 (5 bases). Germline V gene data show CDR1 as MNHNY and CDR2 as SVGAGI (reference sequence). V was shortened by 11 bases and J by 5 bases, with 9 bases between the two germline ends. The CDR3 spans 11 residues. The CDR3 loop reads CASQGTGELFF. The CDR3 DNA sequence: TGTGCCTCCCAGGGTACCGGGGAGCTGTTTTTT.

V gene TRBV27 combines with J gene TRBJ1-2, with 9 bases that match TRBD1. The CDR3 runs to 15 residues. V was clipped by 5 bases and J by 7 bases; unmatched bases: 11. Per the germline V gene, CDR1 is MNHEY and CDR2 is SMNVEV (reference sequence). CDR3 sequence (DNA): TGTGCCAGCAGTGCGGGACAGGGTGGGGTTGGTGGCTACACCTTC. It codes for CASSAGQGGVGGYTF.

The V gene is TRBV7-8, the J gene TRBJ2-1; 9 nucleotides match TRBD2. This CDR3 is 16 amino acids long. Germline CDR1 is SGHVS and CDR2 is FQNEAQ. With V trimmed by 1 base and J by 5 bases, 6 bases remained unmatched. This chain's CDR3 is CASSLVSAGGHNEQFF. The DNA of the CDR3 is TGTGCCAGCAGCTTAGTATCGGCGGGGGGGCACAATGAGCAGTTCTTC.

The J gene is TRBJ1-5, the V gene TRBV4-1; TRBD1 agrees at 9 bases. CDR1 MGHRA and CDR2 YSYEKL come from the germline V gene. Trimming at V came to 5 bases and at J to 2 bases, leaving 4 bases not matched to a gene. The CDR3 has 15 residues. The CDR3 here is CASSYTGGGNQPQHF. DNA of the CDR3: TGCGCCAGCAGCTACACAGGGGGCGGCAATCAGCCCCAGCATTTT.

The J gene is TRBJ2-7, the V gene TRBV30; possibly TRBD1 for D (6 bases). V lost 3 bases, J lost 0 bases, and 18 bases lay in between. Germline assignment: CDR1 GTSNPN and CDR2 SVGIG (reference sequence). The CDR3 has 16 residues. This CDR3 is CAWRYNRAKSSYEQYF. The CDR3 DNA is TGTGCCTGGAGATACAACAGGGCCAAGAGCTCCTACGAGCAGTACTTC.

This clone occurred a few times. V usage is TRBV5-6 and J usage is TRBJ2-5; D unresolved. This CDR3 spans 13 amino acids. Trimming left V 5 bases short and J 3 bases short, with 11 bases between. Germline V CDR1 and CDR2: SGHDT, YYEEEE. The DNA of the CDR3 is TGTGCCAGCAGATTCTCGGTGAAAGAGACCCAGTACTTC. This sequence encodes CASRFSVKETQYF.

V usage is TRBV6-2 or TRBV6-3 and J usage is TRBJ2-5; 10 bases line up with TRBD1. The CDR3 loop spans 15 amino acids. Germline-derived CDR1 and CDR2 are MNHEY and SVGEGT. After removal of 2 bases from V and 5 bases from J, the junction contained 5 bases not matched to a gene. The CDR3 reads CASSYAPGQGETQYF. CDR3 in DNA: TGTGCCAGCAGTTACGCCCCGGGACAGGGGGAGACCCAGTACTTC.

This clone showed up just once. The rearrangement links TRBV6-1 to TRBJ2-3, with 8 positions matching TRBD2. The CDR3 has 17 amino acids. CDR1 and CDR2 from the germline V gene are MNHNS and SASEGT. The junction had 10 bases not matched to a gene; V was cut back by 3 bases and J by 2 bases. This chain's CDR3 is CASSDQPSGGVTDTQYF. CDR3 DNA: TGTGCCAGCAGTGATCAACCCAGCGGGGGTGTCACAGATACGCAGTATTTT.

This clone was detected ten times or more. J is TRBJ2-7 and V is TRBV5-1, with 7 bases lining up with TRBD1. Germline values: CDR1 SGHRS, CDR2 YFSETQ. The V and J ends lost 0 bases and 1 base, in that order; junction bases with no gene match: 13. The CDR3 covers 18 residues. As DNA, the CDR3 is TGCGCCAGCAGCTTGGGGCCTCCGACAGGGTCCTCGTCCTACGAGCAGTACTTC. Its translation: CASSLGPPTGSSSYEQYF. Full variable domain (rest looked up from reference TRBV5-1 and TRBJ2-7): KAGVTQTPRYLIKTRGQQVTLSCSPISGHRSVSWYQQTPGQGLQFLFEYFSETQRNKGNFPGRFSGRQFSNSRSEMNVSTLELGDSALYLCASSLGPPTGSSSYEQYFGPGTRLTVT.

This clone was seen only a few times. The chain combines TRBV7-8 with TRBJ2-2; 12 bases align to TRBD2. V was pared by 4 bases and J by 5 bases, with 17 bases of the junction left unmatched. The CDR3 has 20 residues. CDR1 SGHVS and CDR2 FQNEAQ come from the germline V gene. The CDR3 DNA sequence: TGTGCCAGCAGCTACGGACTAGCGGGGCGCCAAGACGTTAAAACCGGGGAGCTGTTTTTT. Translated, it gives CASSYGLAGRQDVKTGELFF. Filled out from reference TRBV7-8 and TRBJ2-2, the complete variable domain reads GAGVSQSPRYKVAKRGQDVALRCDPISGHVSLFWYQQALGQGPEFLTYFQNEAQLDKSGLPSDRFFAERPEGSVSTLKIQRTQQEDSAVYLCASSYGLAGRQDVKTGELFFGEGSRLTVL.